The rows below give T cell receptor beta chains drawn from one sample of a study of cytomegalovirus exposure and HLA in healthy donors. Assay used: immunoSEQ multiplex PCR; TCRdb lists only in-frame clones, some missing. The table has approximately 180,000 clones, roughly four fifths seen once; the top ten hold about 2.7%. The sample comprised PBMCs. Receptor source: a male donor in good health and CMV-seronegative. Both conserved end residues are part of each CDR3. D genes are given only for firm matches. Expanded clones are given a class, and other clones once, few, many or no size at all.

d_gene	j_gene	v_gene	abundance	CDR3nt	CDR3aa
TRBD2	TRBJ2-3	TRBV29-1	once	TGCAGCGTCGAAAGGACTAGCGGGAGCGGCACAGATACGCAGTATTTT	CSVERTSGSGTDTQYF
-	TRBJ1-1	TRBV4-3	once	TGCGCCAGCAGCCAAGATTTCCCAGGGCTGGACACTGAAGCTTTCTTT	CASSQDFPGLDTEAFF
TRBD2	TRBJ2-7	TRBV6-5	-	TGTGCCAGCGGGCGGGAGTCCTTTTACTACGAGCAGTACTTC	CASGRESFYYEQYF
TRBD2	TRBJ2-1	TRBV19	-	TGTGCCGGTAGTATAGGTGCGGGAGGGCCCTCCTACAATGAGCAGTTCTTC	CAGSIGAGGPSYNEQFF
TRBD1	TRBJ1-5	TRBV28	-	TGTGCCAGCGAACAGGGGTATAGCAATCAGCCCCAGCATTTT	CASEQGYSNQPQHF
TRBD2	TRBJ2-7	TRBV28	-	TGTGCCAGCAGTTTATGGGGAGGGCGGGGGGAAGAGCAGTACTTC	CASSLWGGRGEEQYF
-	TRBJ1-1	TRBV28	-	TGTGCCAGCAGTCTCGGGACAGAAGCTTTCTTT	CASSLGTEAFF
-	TRBJ1-5	TRBV30	few	TGTGCCTGGAGTGTAAGCGGGGTCCAGCCCCAGCATTTT	CAWSVSGVQPQHF
-	TRBJ1-2	TRBV14	-	TGTGCCAGCAGCCAAGTGTCCTCTAACTATGGCTACACCTTC	CASSQVSSNYGYTF
-	TRBJ1-2	TRBV6-1	few	TGTGCCAGCAGTGAATTTAGTCTGGGAGCTAACTATGGCTACACCTTC	CASSEFSLGANYGYTF
TRBD2	TRBJ2-3	TRBV6-1	-	TGTGCCAGCAGTGAAGATAATGGGGGGGACCGCACAGATACGCAGTATTTT	CASSEDNGGDRTDTQYF
-	TRBJ1-2	TRBV5-6	-	TGTGCCAGCAGCGAAGAGGGGGAGCCTAGCTATGGCTACACCTTC	CASSEEGEPSYGYTF
-	TRBJ1-2	TRBV9	-	TGTGCCAGTAGTCGCAGACTCCGCTATGGCTACACCTTC	CASSRRLRYGYTF
-	TRBJ1-5	TRBV30	-	TGTGCCTGGAGTGTAAGAGTGAATAGCAATCAGCCCCAGCATTTT	CAWSVRVNSNQPQHF
TRBD1	TRBJ1-5	TRBV4-2	once	TGTGCCAGCAGCCCGGACAGGGGGCGCGTCAATCAGCCCCAGCATTTT	CASSPDRGRVNQPQHF
-	TRBJ1-2	TRBV25-1	-	TGTGCCAGTGGGGACATTAGGGCCTATGGCTACACCTTC	CASGDIRAYGYTF
-	TRBJ2-4	TRBV5-6	-	TGTGCCAGCAGCTCCCATAAAAACATTCAGTACTTC	CASSSHKNIQYF
-	TRBJ1-1	TRBV6-1	-	TGTGCCAGCAGTGAGGCCGTCCCGAACACTGAAGCTTTCTTT	CASSEAVPNTEAFF
-	TRBJ1-5	TRBV6-5	-	TGTGCCAGCAGCACAGGGTATAGCAATCAGCCCCAGCATTTT	CASSTGYSNQPQHF
-	TRBJ1-2	TRBV28	-	TGTGCCAGCAGTACCGGACAGAATCCCGGCTACACCTTC	CASSTGQNPGYTF
-	TRBJ2-7	TRBV6-5	-	TGTGCCAGCAGTTTCGGCGGAGTCGCCTACGAGCAGTACTTC	CASSFGGVAYEQYF
-	TRBJ2-1	TRBV4-2	-	TGTGCCAGCAGCCAGGTCAACCCTCGGGTCGGAGGGCAGTTCTTC	CASSQVNPRVGGQFF
-	TRBJ2-7	TRBV9	-	TGTGCCAGCAGCGTAGATAGCTCCTACGAGCAGTACTTC	CASSVDSSYEQYF
TRBD1	TRBJ2-7	TRBV2	-	TGTGCCAGCAGGGTGGGACAGGGGGCTCCCTACGAGCAGTACTTC	CASRVGQGAPYEQYF
TRBD1	TRBJ2-3	TRBV5-1	-	TGCGCCAGCAGCTCCGGGACAGGGGGTGCAGATACGCAGTATTTT	CASSSGTGGADTQYF
-	TRBJ2-5	TRBV4-2	-	TGTGCCAGCAGCCAAGAAGGAGAAGAGACCCAGTACTTC	CASSQEGEETQYF
-	TRBJ1-2	TRBV9	-	TGTGCCAGCAGCGGAGTTGGCTACACCTTC	CASSGVGYTF
TRBD1	TRBJ1-5	TRBV6-6	-	TGTGCCAGCAGACCCACCGGGACAGGGTATCAGCCCCAGCATTTT	CASRPTGTGYQPQHF
-	TRBJ2-1	TRBV7-2	-	TGTGCCAGCAGCGCAGGGGGGTACAATGAGCAGTTCTTC	CASSAGGYNEQFF